The 14 T cell receptor beta chains in this list originate from one sample, sequenced in a study of shared T cell receptors in the human thymus. The repertoire was sequenced with immunoSEQ multiplex PCR; TCRdb's copy has only in-frame clones and lacks some. The sample shows some 640,000 clones, 80% to 90% of them seen only once. This same sample was also taken into another study, of human thymus T cells.

The sample taken for sequencing was thymocytes. The receptors here all came from a boy in the first two years of life with a congenital heart defect.

This chain uses TRBV11-2 with TRBJ1-3, with TRBD1 matching over 8 bases. CDR1 is SGHAT and CDR2 is FQNNGV in the germline V gene. The junction had 7 bases not matched to a gene; V was cut back by 3 bases and J by 0 bases. The CDR3 consists of 17 residues. The CDR3 coding sequence is TGTGCCAGCAGCTTCGGACAGGGACTCACCTCTGGAAACACCATATATTTT. Translating it yields CASSFGQGLTSGNTIYF. Filled out from reference TRBV11-2 and TRBJ1-3, the complete variable domain reads EAGVAQSPRYKIIEKRQSVAFWCNPISGHATLYWYQQILGQGPKLLIQFQNNGVVDDSQLPKDRFSAERLKGVDSTLKIQPAKLEDSAVYLCASSFGQGLTSGNTIYFGEGSWLTVV.

The chain recombines TRBV19 with TRBJ2-7; 8 bases align to TRBD2. CDR3 length equals 14 residues. CDR1 and CDR2 (germline): LNHDA, SQIVND (reference sequence). Trimming at V came to 6 bases and at J to 2 bases, leaving 6 bases not matched to a gene. This CDR3 reads CASSLIAGPYEQYF. The CDR3 nucleotides read TGTGCCAGTAGCCTCATAGCGGGACCCTACGAGCAGTACTTC.

The gene calls are TRBV2 and TRBJ2-7; perhaps TRBD1 as D (5 bases). The CDR3 covers 12 residues. Trimming pared 7 bases from V and 6 bases from J, leaving 13 bases between. CDR1 is SNHLY and CDR2 is FYNNEI in the germline V gene. The CDR3 here is CASKSGSGEQYF. As DNA, the CDR3 is TGTGCCAGCAAATCAGGGTCCGGCGAGCAGTACTTC. The entire variable domain, with the rest obtained from reference TRBV2 and TRBJ2-7, is as follows: EPEVTQTPSHQVTQMGQEVILRCVPISNHLYFYWYRQILGQKVEFLVSFYNNEISEKSEIFDDQFSVERPDGSNFTLKIRSTKLEDSAMYFCASKSGSGEQYFGPGTRLTVT.

J is TRBJ2-1 and V is TRBV14, with D tentatively TRBD2 (6 bases). With 4 bases removed from V and 0 bases from J, the gap between germline ends came to 7 bases. The germline V gene encodes CDR1 SGHDN and CDR2 FVKESK. The CDR3 contains 14 residues. The CDR3 sequence is CASSRRGSYNEQFF. The CDR3 DNA sequence: TGTGCCAGCAGCCGGAGGGGCTCCTACAATGAGCAGTTCTTC.

The chain recombines TRBV21-1 with TRBJ2-7; the DNA was not used to check the table's D call, TRBD2. TRBV21-1 has pseudogene status. The CDR3 is 16 amino acids. The CDR3 loop is CASSSLPKRGLYEQYF. The CDR3 DNA sequence: TGTGCCAGCAGTTCCCTCCCTAAGCGGGGGCTTTACGAGCAGTACTTC.

The chain joins TRBV28 to TRBJ2-5; weak D call: TRBD2 (5 bases). V lost 1 base to trimming and J lost 9 bases, with 15 bases between them. Germline V gene data show CDR1 as MDHEN and CDR2 as SYDVKM. The CDR3 sequence is 14 residues long. CDR3 amino acids: CASSLYRPNGAQYF. The CDR3 bases are TGTGCCAGCAGTTTATATCGGCCTAACGGGGCCCAGTACTTC.

The chain links TRBV25-1 to TRBJ1-4, with a possible D match to TRBD1 (5 bases). The CDR3 contains 14 residues. Between the trimmed V and J ends, which lost 7 bases and 4 bases, there was a span of 13 bases. Germline assignment: CDR1 MGHDK and CDR2 SYGVNS. For the CDR3, the DNA is TGTGCCAGCACCAAAGCGGGGGTTAATGAAAAACTGTTTTTT. Its protein product is CASTKAGVNEKLFF.

A remark on this clone: The germline gene is not matched at one end of the junction; a read error may be the cause. The V call is TRBV20-1, the J call TRBJ1-1, with D perhaps matching TRBD1 (6 bases). In germline, CDR1 is DFQATT, CDR2 SNEGSKA (reference sequence). The CDR3 sequence is 11 residues long. CDR3 DNA sequence: TGTATACTCAGGGGCCACGCTGAAGCTTTCTTT. Its translation is CILRGHAEAFF.

A word on this clone: The junction departs from germline at one end; a sequencing error may be responsible. This CDR3 reads CASSSRGRSSDEQYF. The CDR3, as DNA: TGTGCCAGCAGCTCCAGAGGCAGATCCTCCGACGAGCAGTACTTC. The J gene is TRBJ2-7, the V gene TRBV7-2; unclear D gene. From germline, CDR1 is SGHTA and CDR2 FQGNSA. This CDR3 is 15 amino acids long.

V gene TRBV15 combines with J gene TRBJ1-6; no reliable D call. The CDR3 length is 16 residues. V lost 1 base and J 2 bases, leaving 9 bases between the germline ends. The V gene's germline CDR1 is LNHNV and CDR2 YYDKDF (reference sequence). The CDR3 loop is CATSRAGAPYNSPLHF. CDR3 coding DNA: TGTGCCACCAGCAGAGCGGGTGCGCCCTATAATTCACCCCTCCACTTT. The full variable domain, rest sourced from reference TRBV15 and TRBJ1-6, is DAMVIQNPRYQVTQFGKPVTLSCSQTLNHNVMYWYQQKSSQAPKLLFHYYDKDFNNEADTPDNFQSRRPNTSFCFLDIRSPGLGDTAMYLCATSRAGAPYNSPLHFGNGTRLTVT.

Regarding this clone: This sample also contains other DNA sequences that code for the same CDR3. The CDR3 DNA reads TGCGCCAGCAGCTTGGAGGGACAGGGGTATGGCTACACCTTC. Amino acids: CASSLEGQGYGYTF. The chain recombines TRBV5-1 with TRBJ1-2, with TRBD1 matching over 10 bases. V was pared by 0 bases and J by 5 bases, with 1 base of the junction left unmatched. The germline CDR1 and CDR2 sequences are SGHRS and YFSETQ. This CDR3 is built from 14 residues. The complete variable domain, with remaining parts taken from reference TRBV5-1 and TRBJ1-2, reads KAGVTQTPRYLIKTRGQQVTLSCSPISGHRSVSWYQQTPGQGLQFLFEYFSETQRNKGNFPGRFSGRQFSNSRSEMNVSTLELGDSALYLCASSLEGQGYGYTFGSGTRLTVV.

The chain has TRBV7-8 and TRBJ1-2; D is unresolved. In germline, CDR1 is SGHVS, CDR2 FQNEAQ. Trimming stripped 1 base from V and 6 bases from J, with 12 bases between. The CDR3 contains 14 residues. As DNA, the CDR3 is TGTGCCAGCAGCTTAGGTGGCTCAGTTGATGGCTACACCTTC. The encoded protein is CASSLGGSVDGYTF.

V is TRBV6-5 and J is TRBJ2-5, with 11 bases lining up with TRBD1. The assigned J gene may be wrong: the sequence end matches TRBJ2-7 better. Per germline, CDR1 MNHEY and CDR2 SVGAGI. The CDR3 totals 14 residues. CDR3 sequence: CASSQDRGPYEQYF. CDR3 DNA: TGTGCCAGCAGTCAGGACAGGGGGCCGTACGAGCAGTACTTC.

The chain has TRBV2 and TRBJ1-5, with TRBD1 matching over 9 bases. Germline loops: CDR1 SNHLY, CDR2 FYNNEI. The CDR3 has 17 amino acids. With V trimmed by 4 bases and J by 4 bases, 11 bases remained unmatched. The CDR3 DNA reads TGTGCCAGCAGTGGTTACAGGGGGCTTCCCTCAAATCAGCCCCAGCATTTT. It is translated as CASSGYRGLPSNQPQHF.